This T cell receptor (beta chain) was captured by sequencing in a study of shared clonotypes between healthy human individuals. Naive CD8 cells lacked CD45RO and underwent positive selection for CCR7, leaving out terminally differentiated effector memory CD45RA+ cells. The study drew all its donors from Caucasian adults living in Nashville, Tennessee. General study findings and limits: Represented diversity, genetic and exposure-history alike, was limited by few donors. Naive subsets tended to show greater estimated richness than memory subsets.

This clone was recorded once. Its antigen is undetermined. This table comes from immunoSEQ multiplex PCR, and its TCRdb copy is limited to in-frame clones, with some not included. The repertoire holds under 2,000,000 clones, with about 95% as singletons. Trimming took off 6 bases at V and 5 bases at J, with 10 bases between the two ends. This CDR3 spans 13 amino acids. In germline, CDR1 is MNHEY, CDR2 SVGAGI. This TCR derives from a man aged 18-30 years in good health. The V gene is TRBV6-5, the J gene TRBJ2-2; no clear D. Material: naive CD8+ T cells sorted from blood. The CDR3 coding sequence is TGTGCCAGCAGCCAGTTGGGAACCGGGGAGCTGTTTTTT. Protein sequence: CASSQLGTGELFF.